This entry describes one T cell receptor (beta chain). These data belong to a study of cytomegalovirus exposure and HLA in healthy donors. It was the roughly 130-subject validation cohort, separate from the roughly 700-subject first cohort, to which the donors belonged. The protocol was immunoSEQ multiplex PCR, while the TCRdb copy is restricted to in-frame clones and leaves out a portion. This sample has 150,000 to 200,000 clones, with around 90% found just once. This clonotype was sampled from a woman between 18 and 29 years old in good health and CMV-seropositive. Sequenced sample: PBMCs.

The CDR3 DNA reads as TGCGCCAGCAGCGTAGGGGTAGGGGTGAACACTGAAGCTTTCTTT. Translating it yields CASSVGVGVNTEAFF. The rearrangement joins TRBV4-1 to TRBJ1-1, with a tentative D call TRBD1 (5 bases). The germline V gene encodes CDR1 MGHRA and CDR2 YSYEKL. With 5 bases removed from V and 0 bases from J, the gap between germline ends came to 13 bases. CDR3 length: 15 residues.